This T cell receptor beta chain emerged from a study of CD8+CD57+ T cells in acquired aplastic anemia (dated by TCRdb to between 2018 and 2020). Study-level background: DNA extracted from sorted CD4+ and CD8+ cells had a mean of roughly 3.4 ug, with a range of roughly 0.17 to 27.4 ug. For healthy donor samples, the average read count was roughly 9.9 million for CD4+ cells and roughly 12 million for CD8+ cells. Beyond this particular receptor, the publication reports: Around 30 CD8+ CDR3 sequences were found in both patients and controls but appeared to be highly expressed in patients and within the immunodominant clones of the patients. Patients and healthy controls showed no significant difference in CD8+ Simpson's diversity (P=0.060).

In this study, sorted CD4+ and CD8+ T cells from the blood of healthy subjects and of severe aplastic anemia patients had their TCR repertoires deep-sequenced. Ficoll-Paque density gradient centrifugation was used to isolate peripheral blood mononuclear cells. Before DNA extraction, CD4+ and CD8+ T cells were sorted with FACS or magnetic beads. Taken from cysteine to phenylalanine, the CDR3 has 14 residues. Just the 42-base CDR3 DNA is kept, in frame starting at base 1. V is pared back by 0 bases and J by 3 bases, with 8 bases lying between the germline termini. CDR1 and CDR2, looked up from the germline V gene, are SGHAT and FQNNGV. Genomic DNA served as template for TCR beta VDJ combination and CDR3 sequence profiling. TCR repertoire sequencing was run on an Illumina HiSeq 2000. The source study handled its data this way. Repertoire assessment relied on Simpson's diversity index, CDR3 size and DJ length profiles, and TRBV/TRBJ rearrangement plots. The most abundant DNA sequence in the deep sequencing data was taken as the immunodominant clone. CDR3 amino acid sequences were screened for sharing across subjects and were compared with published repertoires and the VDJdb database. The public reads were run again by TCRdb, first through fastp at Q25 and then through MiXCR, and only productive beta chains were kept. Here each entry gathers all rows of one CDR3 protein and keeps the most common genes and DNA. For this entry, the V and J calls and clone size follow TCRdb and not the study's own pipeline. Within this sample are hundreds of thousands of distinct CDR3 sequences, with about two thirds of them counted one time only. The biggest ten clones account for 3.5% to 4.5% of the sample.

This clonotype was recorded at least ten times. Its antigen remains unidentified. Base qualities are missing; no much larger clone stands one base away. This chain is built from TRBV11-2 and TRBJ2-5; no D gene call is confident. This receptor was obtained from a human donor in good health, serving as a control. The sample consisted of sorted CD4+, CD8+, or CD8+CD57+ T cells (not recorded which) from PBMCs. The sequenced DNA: TGTGCCAGCAGCTTAGAGAGAGTTAAAGAGACCCAGTACTTC. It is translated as CASSLERVKETQYF.